This T cell receptor beta chain was sequenced during a study of graft-versus-host responses after intestinal transplantation (dated by TCRdb to the early 2020s). At the level of the whole study: Multivisceral, liver-intestinal, or isolated intestinal transplants were received by the recipients. Every recipient was given anti-thymocyte globulin induction, followed by approximately 3 years of maintenance tacrolimus and steroids. After intestinal transplantation, graft-versus-host and host-versus-graft alloreactive T cell clones were followed in the graft, circulation and bone marrow using bulk TCR-beta CDR3 sequencing. Alloreactive clones were identified by sequencing pre-transplant mixed lymphocyte reaction products and comparing these products with unstimulated pre-transplant donor and recipient T cells. The cohort enrolled roughly 25 intestinal transplant recipients including one retransplant, and a few patients lacking pretransplant specimens were excluded. A peak of at least 4% donor T cells among recipient peripheral blood mononuclear cells was the definition used for donor T cell macrochimerism. Rather than going through the commercial service, samples from three later patients were sequenced in-house on an Illumina MiSeq and processed with MiXCR.

To note about this clone: Its antigen target is currently unknown. Base quality data are lacking; no much larger clone is found one base away.

Library construction relied on the immunoSEQ multiplex PCR assay. For most patients, genomic DNA was isolated with the Qiagen DNeasy Blood and Tissue Kit and sent frozen to Adaptive Biotechnologies for TCR sequencing. For most patients, high-throughput TCR-beta CDR3 sequencing of genomic DNA was performed by Adaptive Biotechnologies. The original methods were these. TCR sequencing data were retrieved from Adaptive's ImmunoSEQ software for roughly 17 patients, whereas a few other patients were processed with MiXCR and VDJtools. To correct CD4 versus CD8 sorting errors, sequences present in both subsets at a frequency ratio below 5:1 were removed. Because the origin of CDR3 nucleotide sequences shared between donor and recipient could not be assigned, those sequences were removed. At least 2-fold expansion over unstimulated cells and a minimum CFSE-low frequency of 0.002% (template counts) or 0.001% (read counts) were required for clones to be classified as alloreactive. A clone was considered mappable if detected in the sequenced pre-transplant spleen, lymph node, or MLR CFSE-low populations of the donor or recipient. Cumulative frequency of alloreactive clones was calculated as a percentage of all sequences weighted by copy number. Sourced from immuneACCESS, this table was stored by TCRdb with only in-frame sequences that have V and J called. A share of the clones is absent; for the studies checked, an unresolved V gene accounts for under half, and the remainder has no known explanation. Clone size and the V and J calls come from that table; the DNA yielded D and trimming. For this sample the table gives more than 65,000 clones, of which approximately 88% were detected only once. The biggest ten clones account for approximately 0.33% of the sample.

Results and caveats for the whole study, not just this receptor: GvH clones turned up in recipient bone marrow, with some appearing earlier in ileal mucosa or blood, a pattern consistent with an intestinal mucosal origin. Conclusions were limited by the relatively low number and heterogeneity of intestinal transplant patients. Peak levels of circulating GvH clones were associated with declines in HvG clones early after transplant. Patients with donor T cell macrochimerism had high GvH to HvG T cell clonal ratios in their allografts.

V lost 3 bases and J lost 0 bases, and the count of bases not matched to a germline gene is 6. The CDR3, from cysteine to phenylalanine, totals 16 residues. Only the CDR3 part of the read is kept: 48 bases, read in frame from the first base. Reading the germline V gene gives CDR1 KGHSH and CDR2 LQKENI. The sample's time point, from its label and the paper: cells obtained before transplantation from donor or recipient. CD3+CD4+ and CD3+CD8+ populations were FACS-sorted from unstimulated pre-transplant donor and recipient cells taken from spleen or lymph nodes. Sequenced here: unstimulated CD4+ T cells sorted from spleen or lymph node cells, sampled before intestinal transplant. The chain employs TRBV18 and TRBJ1-1, with 8 bases matching TRBD1. The clonotype originates from a human donor who received an intestinal transplant. The CDR3 has the sequence CASSPRTGSMNTEAFF. The sequenced DNA: TGTGCCAGCTCACCCAGGACAGGGTCCATGAACACTGAAGCTTTCTTT.